This T cell receptor beta chain was recovered during a study of blood T cell repertoires in COVID-19. The table came from immunoSEQ multiplex PCR; TCRdb's copy has only in-frame clones and leaves some out. The data contain approximately 65,000 clones, 88% of them singletons. V was pared by 0 bases and J by 4 bases, with 10 bases between. Looked up from germline, CDR1 is LGHDT and CDR2 is YNNKEL (reference sequence). The CDR3 covers 15 residues. The chain employs TRBV3-1 (or the pseudogene TRBV3-2) and TRBJ2-1, with D unresolved. Sequencing input: peripheral blood. This receptor was identified in a human donor in a cohort sampled during active COVID-19. The CDR3 DNA follows: TGTGCCAGCAGCCAAGATTTGGCCGAATACAATGAGCAGTTCTTC. As protein: CASSQDLAEYNEQFF.